The T cell receptor (beta chain) described here comes from a study of breast tumors, draining lymph nodes, adjacent tissues. Whole-study results and caveats: Tumors had less TCR diversity than lymph nodes, more than nontumor tissue. Compared with basal-like, luminal-like tumors shared significantly more repertoire with nontumor tissue. Findings are consistent with lymph node origin and intratumoral expansion of most tumor T cells.

Between the trimmed V and J ends, which lost 8 bases and 9 bases, there was a span of 20 bases. The CDR3 consists of 14 residues. MiXCR, applied by TCRdb to the multiplex PCR reads, yields one record per CDR3 protein. The sample shows around 120,000 distinct CDR3 sequences, just under 20% of them seen only once. Comment on this clonotype: Its cognate antigen is unknown. Since a much larger clone is just one base distant, this may be a read error.

Axillary draining lymph nodes of breast cancer patients supplied the node samples. Sequenced sample: axillary lymph node tissue. This chain links TRBV12-3 or TRBV12-4 with TRBJ2-1; no clear D gene. This TCR derives from a female donor with breast cancer. Some clones in this sample may be carry-over from other donors' samples. CDR3 in amino acids: CASGYGPRISEQFF. The CDR3 bases are TGTGCCAGCGGTTACGGGCCCCGCATCAGTGAGCAGTTCTTC.